In this sample, the clone carrying this T cell receptor (beta chain) turned up once. Its matching antigen is unknown. The record originates from a study of Ad26.COV2.S vaccination and SARS-CoV-2 variants. Looking at the study overall: It was the COV1001 Ad26.COV2.S trial arm that included the donor.

Findings and limits, study-wide: Recipients of vaccine and of placebo showed similar breadth of their non-spike TCR repertoires.

Profiled with immunoSEQ multiplex PCR; TCRdb holds only in-frame clones, not every one. Of 350,000 to 450,000 clones in the sample, about 88% were seen once. Treatment given: around 19 received Ad26.COV2.S at low or high dose, single or two shots; five or six received placebo; per-sample allocation not given. The samples were gathered on day 63 after the first injection of vaccine or placebo. CDR3 length equals 14 residues. The V segment lost 5 bases and the J segment 9 bases; nucleotides outside the gene matches: 10. Germline V gene lookup returns CDR1 SGHVS and CDR2 FQNEAQ. The gene calls are TRBV7-8 and TRBJ2-1; 7 bases align to TRBD2. This sample comprised peripheral blood, obtained in a trial of Ad26.COV2.S vaccine versus placebo. This TCR was recovered from a person aged 18-65 years who received the Ad26.COV2.S COVID-19 vaccine or a placebo. The CDR3 sequence is CASSPSGGEGEQFF. DNA of the CDR3: TGTGCCAGCAGCCCCTCGGGGGGAGAGGGTGAGCAGTTCTTC.